One sample yielded the 18 T cell receptor beta chains listed below, sequenced in a study of shared clonotypes between healthy human individuals. Profiled with immunoSEQ multiplex PCR; TCRdb holds only in-frame clones, not every one. Found here are some 2 million clones, roughly 94% of them singletons; the top ten hold 0.95% to 1.5%. As defined, naive CD8 cells were CD45RO-negative and positively selected for CCR7, with terminally differentiated effector memory CD45RA+ cells excluded. The sequenced sample was naive CD8+ T cells sorted from blood. Receptors originate from a man younger than 35 in good health.

The V gene is TRBV5-8, the J gene TRBJ2-7, with TRBD1 matching over 12 bases. Germline CDR1 and CDR2: SGHTS and YDEGEE. The trim removed 3 bases at V and 5 bases at J, leaving 6 bases unmatched. CDR3 length equals 15 residues. CDR3 sequence reads: CASSSLGTGGDEQYF. CDR3 bases: TGTGCCAGCAGCTCCCTCGGGACAGGGGGCGACGAGCAGTACTTC.

Notes on this clone: The junction and the germline gene differ at one end; a read error may be behind it. Distinct nucleotide sequences in the sample also encode this CDR3. V gene TRBV28 combines with J gene TRBJ2-5; perhaps TRBD1 as D (5 bases). CDR1 and CDR2 (germline): MDHEN, SYDVKM. This CDR3 spans 16 amino acids. CDR3 bases: TGTGCCAGCAGTTTATATCAGGGCGGTAACCAGGAGACCCAGTACTTC. Encoded protein: CASSLYQGGNQETQYF.

J is TRBJ1-5 and V is TRBV7-9; no clear D. Looked up from germline, CDR1 is SEHNR and CDR2 is FQNEAQ (reference sequence). The CDR3 spans 12 residues. The germline V and J ends were trimmed by 5 bases and 4 bases, with 6 bases remaining between them. CDR3 amino acids: CASSRQNQPQHF. The CDR3, as DNA: TGTGCCAGCAGCCGACAAAATCAGCCCCAGCATTTT.

As concerns this clone: The sample holds other DNA sequences that translate to the same CDR3. This chain links TRBV27 with TRBJ1-5; D remains unclear. CDR1 is MNHEY, CDR2 SMNVEV, per germline (reference sequence). The V end was cut by 3 bases, the J end by 4 bases, with 7 bases between. This CDR3 spans 13 amino acids. The CDR3 DNA sequence: TGTGCCAGCAGTTTCGGAATTAATCAGCCCCAGCATTTT. Amino acids: CASSFGINQPQHF.

The rearrangement links TRBV6-6 to TRBJ2-7; D uncertain. Trimming pared 2 bases from V and 4 bases from J, leaving 15 bases between. Germline V gene lookup returns CDR1 MNHNY and CDR2 SVGAGI (reference sequence). This CDR3 is 15 amino acids long. As DNA, the CDR3 is TGTGCCAGCAGTTACCCGACCCAGGACGGATACGAGCAGTACTTC. It encodes CASSYPTQDGYEQYF.

This rearrangement joins TRBV4-3 to TRBJ2-2; 15 bases agree with TRBD2. Germline assignment: CDR1 LGHNA and CDR2 YSLEER. The junction had 11 bases not matched to a gene; V was cut back by 3 bases and J by 3 bases. This CDR3 comprises 20 residues. The CDR3 reads CASSQGIGTSGRSDTGELFF. CDR3 nucleotides: TGCGCCAGCAGCCAGGGAATAGGGACTAGCGGGAGGAGCGACACCGGGGAGCTGTTTTTT.

The V call is TRBV5-1, the J call TRBJ2-7, with D possibly being TRBD2 (5 bases). The CDR3 has 13 amino acids. V lost 7 bases to trimming and J lost 0 bases, with 11 bases between them. Per germline, CDR1 SGHRS and CDR2 YFSETQ. The CDR3 nucleotides are TGCGCCAGCGCCGGGGAAAGCTCCTACGAGCAGTACTTC. Translation gives CASAGESSYEQYF.

V and J are TRBV7-6 and TRBJ2-1; 9 nucleotides agree with TRBD2. From germline, CDR1 is SGHVS and CDR2 FNYEAQ. The CDR3 is 12 residues long. The ends lost 5 bases at V and 13 bases at J; junction bases unmatched: 6. CDR3 nucleotides: TGTGCCAGCAGCCCCGGGACTAGCTTACAGTTCTTC. This encodes CASSPGTSLQFF.

This chain joins TRBV29-1 and TRBJ1-2; D call uncertain. V was shortened by 1 base and J by 3 bases, with 6 bases between the two germline ends. The CDR3 is 12 amino acids. Per the germline V gene, CDR1 is SQVTM and CDR2 is ANQGSEA. The CDR3 here is CSVEGAYYGYTF. The CDR3 DNA reads TGCAGCGTTGAAGGGGCCTACTATGGCTACACCTTC.

The chain links TRBV29-1 to TRBJ1-2, with TRBD1 matching 7 bases. Germline V CDR1 and CDR2: SQVTM, ANQGSEA. The length of the CDR3 is 13 residues. The V gene end was trimmed by 6 bases and the J gene end by 1 base; junction bases not matched to a gene: 5. The CDR3 sequence: CSVRDSDNYGYTF. CDR3 DNA sequence: TGCAGCGTCCGGGACAGCGATAACTATGGCTACACCTTC.

This clone occurred a few times. The rearrangement links TRBV7-9 to TRBJ2-7; TRBD2 aligns across 8 bases. Germline V gene sequence: CDR1 SEHNR, CDR2 FQNEAQ (reference sequence). The trim removed 5 bases at V and 4 bases at J, leaving 7 bases unmatched. The CDR3 is 14 amino acids. This CDR3 is CASSPGLVLYEQYF. The DNA of the CDR3 is TGTGCCAGCAGCCCGGGACTAGTCTTGTACGAGCAGTACTTC. Full variable domain (rest looked up from reference TRBV7-9 and TRBJ2-7): DTGVSQNPRHKITKRGQNVTFRCDPISEHNRLYWYRQTLGQGPEFLTYFQNEAQLEKSRLLSDRFSAERPKGSFSTLEIQRTEQGDSAMYLCASSPGLVLYEQYFGPGTRLTVT.

J is TRBJ1-2 and V is TRBV28, with TRBD1 matching 7 bases. Germline CDR1 MDHEN, CDR2 SYDVKM. Losses at the gene ends were 6 bases for V and 0 bases for J; bases not matched to a gene: 10. The CDR3 has 16 residues. CDR3 sequence: CASSPGTVDSNYGYTF. The CDR3, as DNA: TGTGCCAGCAGCCCCGGGACAGTAGATTCTAACTATGGCTACACCTTC.

Only a few counts were recorded for this clone. This chain uses TRBV2 with TRBJ1-1, with D uncertain. Trimming stripped 8 bases from V and 4 bases from J, with 17 bases between. Germline CDR1 SNHLY, CDR2 FYNNEI. This CDR3 contains 14 residues. CDR3 in DNA: TGTGCCAGCTCTAAGGCCGTGTCGGGCACTGAAGCTTTCTTT. Translation gives CASSKAVSGTEAFF.

The V call is TRBV6-1, the J call TRBJ1-2; D is unresolved. Per the germline V gene, CDR1 is MNHNS and CDR2 is SASEGT. With 1 base removed from V and 2 bases from J, the gap between germline ends came to 11 bases. This CDR3 comprises 15 residues. The chain's CDR3 is CASSEGAAINYGYTF. The CDR3 DNA reads TGTGCCAGCAGTGAAGGGGCAGCAATCAACTATGGCTACACCTTC.

The CDR3 here is CASSDGHATSASYEQYF. CDR3 in DNA: TGTGCCAGCAGTGACGGTCACGCGACTAGCGCTTCCTACGAGCAGTACTTC. The genes are TRBV2 and TRBJ2-7; 8 bases are shared with TRBD2. This CDR3 spans 17 amino acids. Germline values: CDR1 SNHLY, CDR2 FYNNEI. With V trimmed by 3 bases and J by 1 base, 11 bases remained unmatched.

The chain joins TRBV28 to TRBJ2-7; the match to TRBD2 covers 7 bases. The CDR3 length is 16 residues. From germline, CDR1 is MDHEN and CDR2 SYDVKM. The V and J ends lost 3 bases and 0 bases, in that order; junction bases with no gene match: 8. The CDR3 DNA follows: TGTGCCAGCAGTTTGGGGGGGGAGAATCTCTCCTACGAGCAGTACTTC. It encodes CASSLGGENLSYEQYF.

The gene calls are TRBV6-5 and TRBJ1-3, with 8 bases fitting TRBD1. The CDR3 consists of 15 residues. Germline CDR1 is MNHEY and CDR2 is SVGAGI. The trim removed 6 bases at V and 3 bases at J, leaving 7 bases unmatched. The CDR3 region has the DNA TGTGCCAGCAGCGTGACGGGGACAGGTGGAAACACCATATATTTT. Amino acid sequence: CASSVTGTGGNTIYF.

This clone was seen just once. V gene TRBV30 combines with J gene TRBJ2-1; 7 nucleotides match TRBD2. CDR3 length: 14 residues. V lost 4 bases and J lost 3; bases outside the gene matches: 6. Germline values: CDR1 GTSNPN, CDR2 SVGIG (reference sequence). CDR3 nucleotides: TGTGCCTGGATGATGGCTAGCGGCTACAATGAGCAGTTCTTC. It codes for CAWMMASGYNEQFF.